The subject of this entry is one T cell receptor (beta chain). These data come from a study of T cells in Graves' hyperthyroidism and ophthalmopathy. RNA transcripts provided the source from which TCR beta CDR3 regions were amplified. First-round RT-PCR targeting the TCR CDR3 was performed with the HTBI primer set. TCRdb re-derived calls from the multiplex PCR reads in MiXCR, one entry per CDR3 protein. The sample gives hundreds of thousands of distinct CDR3 sequences, 15% to 20% of which show up once; about 40% is in the top ten. V lost 4 bases, J lost 5 bases, and 12 bases lay in between. There are 13 residues in the CDR3. Germline V gives CDR1 SNHLY, CDR2 FYNNEI.

This chain uses TRBV2 with TRBJ2-7; D is ambiguous. The sample was blood. This TCR was sampled from a middle-aged man with Graves' ophthalmopathy. The CDR3 nucleotides read TGTGCCAGCAGTGTCAGAGGACCCGACGAGCAGTACTTC. Residues: CASSVRGPDEQYF.